This T cell receptor beta chain comes out of a study of shared clonotypes between healthy human individuals (TCRdb year 2020). Looking at the study overall: A few men and a couple of women, aged 18 to 49 years, made up the cohort. For each donor, CD4 naive and CD4 memory were each run on three plates, CD8 naive on two plates, and CD8 memory on one plate. To estimate repertoire size and how much clonotypes are shared between individuals, the study performed deep sequencing of blood TCR repertoires from five healthy adults. Libraries were prepared and TCR repertoires were sequenced by different laboratories using diverse techniques, in order to increase sequencing depth and limit assay-specific biases. Each donor's leukapheresis produced roughly between roughly 0.85 and 9.5 billion PBMCs.

Healthy HIV-negative adults with no recently reported acute infections or vaccinations were included as donors. Only Caucasian adults living in Nashville, Tennessee, USA were represented among the donors. CD4+ T cells were enriched by magnetic negative selection, after which naive cells were positively selected on CD45RA and the negative fraction was taken as the memory subset. Blood was obtained by leukapheresis, after which PBMCs were separated by Ficoll-Histopaque density gradient centrifugation and cryopreserved in liquid nitrogen vapor phase. Purity and quantity of every magnetically sorted T cell population were checked by analytical flow cytometry. Genomic DNA was isolated from every sorted fraction and measured by UV absorbance on a Nanodrop 2000c. What the study reported, not specific to this receptor: Pairwise subsampling led to the expectation that sequencing depth would affect the degree of clonotype sharing among donors. Rarefaction of sorted-subset datasets indicated incomplete sequencing despite the large sequencing depth. Sampling was restricted to blood, and TCR repertoires in tissues likely differ from the TCR repertoires found in blood. Across a handful of donors, 4.5% to 6.5% of naive CD4, approximately 3.6% of naive CD8, about 2.3% of memory CD4, and under 0.45% of memory CD8 clonotypes were shared. Naive subsets generally had larger estimated clonotype richness than memory subsets. The genetic and exposure-history diversity represented was limited by the small number of donors. Higher generation probabilities were observed for clonotypes shared by all four sorted-subset donors than for non-shared clonotypes.

Using the deep immunoSEQ assay, TCR CDR3 regions were amplified from genomic DNA by multiplex PCR. Genomic DNA extracted from each cell subset was distributed evenly over all wells of several immunoSEQ 96-well plates, and each plate served as one replicate. Each replicate PCR for sorted subsets received about 210 ng genomic DNA, equal to 28,000 or so T cell genomes. Purified libraries were quantified with a Qubit 3.0 fluorometer, sized on a Bioanalyzer 2100, and re-quantified with the KAPA Library Quantification kit. A separate single-read 150-cycle Illumina NextSeq 550 flow cell was used to sequence each immunoSEQ 96-well plate. On the study's bioinformatics: Because the immunoSEQ output held only junctional sequences and lacked quality scores, the filtering could not match the filtering applied to full-length reads. Sequences were annotated with PyIR, a Python wrapper for IgBLAST v1.9, and V/J genes and CDR3 were assigned using IMGT germline references. Reads with weak V/J assignments (E-value above 1e-6), missing CDR3, stop codons, out-of-frame junctions, or ambiguous translated residues were removed. A V3J clonotype was defined by an identical inferred V gene, J gene, and CDR3 amino acid sequence. Percentage overlap between repertoires was calculated by dividing the number of shared unique clonotypes by the size of the smaller repertoire. RTK rarefaction, the Chao1 estimator, and Recon v2.1 estimates of unobserved clonotypes were used to assess repertoire richness. Generation probabilities for all TCRbeta clonotypes obtained by the gDNA method from several donors were computed using OLGA. TCRdb's version of the immuneACCESS table is confined to in-frame rearrangements and falls short of the full clone set. An unresolved V gene accounts for under half of the shortfall where checked; the remainder is of unknown origin. V, J and clone size reflect that table, while D and trimming were determined from the DNA. The sample table records about 2.4 million clones; approximately 94% of these occur just once. Over 0.12% of the sample comes from the top ten.

Concerning this clone itself: The antigen it recognizes is unknown. Per-nucleotide qualities are absent, and no much larger clonotype sits a single base away.

Sequencing input: naive CD4+ T cells sorted from blood. The sample's cell subset or site label, decoded: CD45RA+ positively selected. This clonotype was obtained from a man between 18 and 35 years old in good health.

The bases read TGCGCCAGCAGCCGCGAAGTCCGTTTGAACACTGAAGCTTTCTTT. It translates as CASSREVRLNTEAFF. The sequence links TRBV5-1 to TRBJ1-1, with no D gene named confidently. V is pared back by 4 bases and J by 0 bases, with 13 bases lying between the germline termini. From the germline V gene, CDR1 is SGHRS and CDR2 is YFSETQ. The CDR3, from cysteine to phenylalanine, totals 15 residues. Only CDR3 DNA remains: 45 bases, in frame from the first base.